This T cell receptor (beta chain) was sequenced in a study of T-cell memory formation after mild COVID-19. Whole-study context: Largely, TCR clusters stayed within a single donor. Study observations and caveats: Clones contracting across day 15 to 85 had a balanced CD4/CD8 profile; later expanding clones leaned CD4+. Second-wave clones with a day 37 peak had unconfirmed SARS-CoV-2 specificity.

The V and J ends lost 6 bases and 3 bases, in that order; junction bases with no gene match: 8. The CDR3 is 16 amino acids. Turning to this clonotype: Its antigen is unidentified.

Sample barcodes and UMIs were carried by the TCR alpha and TCR beta cDNA libraries that 5'RACE generated with constant-segment primers. Each CDR3 protein is one row after TCRdb ran MiXCR on the 5' RACE reads. Of 350,000 to 450,000 distinct CDR3 sequences listed, around 28% are singletons. This chain connects TRBV12-3 or TRBV12-4 to TRBJ1-5, with 10 nucleotides matching TRBD1. Input material: PBMCs or a T cell subset sorted from them (not recorded which). This TCR came from an adult woman who had mild COVID-19 (a few samples of this study predate the infection). Cell type and time point are not known. The CDR3 sequence: CASSAGTGVNNQPQHF. As DNA, the CDR3 is TGTGCCAGCAGCGCCGGGACAGGGGTTAACAATCAGCCCCAGCATTTT.